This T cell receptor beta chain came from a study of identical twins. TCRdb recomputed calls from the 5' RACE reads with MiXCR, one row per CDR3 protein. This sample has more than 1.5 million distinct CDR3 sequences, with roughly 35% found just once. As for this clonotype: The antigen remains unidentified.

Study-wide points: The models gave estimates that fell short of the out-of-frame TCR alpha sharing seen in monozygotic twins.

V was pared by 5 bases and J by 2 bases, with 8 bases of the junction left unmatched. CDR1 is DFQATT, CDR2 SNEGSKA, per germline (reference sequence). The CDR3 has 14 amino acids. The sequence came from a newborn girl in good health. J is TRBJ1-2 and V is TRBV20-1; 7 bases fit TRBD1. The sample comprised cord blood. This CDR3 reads CSAGNRGPNYGYTF. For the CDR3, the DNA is TGCAGTGCTGGGAACAGGGGCCCGAACTATGGCTACACCTTC.